Reported below is one T cell receptor (beta chain). The data are from a study of PD-L1 blockade in urothelial cancer. Specified time point: peripheral blood 6 weeks after treatment start. The trim removed 3 bases at V and 3 bases at J, leaving 8 bases unmatched. CDR1 and CDR2 (germline): MGHRA, YSYEKL. The length of the CDR3 is 17 residues. The assay was immunoSEQ multiplex PCR, and TCRdb's table has in-frame clones only and misses some. The repertoire holds around 48,000 clones, approximately 86% seen once, with under 11% in the top ten. The TCR sequence derives from a man aged 55 to 70 with urothelial cancer. This material consisted of PBMCs, taken around atezolizumab (anti-PD-L1) treatment. The V gene is TRBV4-1, the J gene TRBJ2-3; 11 positions agree with TRBD2. The CDR3 reads CASSQPQRTSGTDTQYF. CDR3 nucleotides: TGCGCCAGCAGCCAGCCTCAGAGGACTAGCGGGACAGATACGCAGTATTTT.